This passage covers 25 T cell receptor beta chains from one sample sequenced in a study of cytomegalovirus exposure and HLA in healthy donors. Both 60 Vbeta primers and 13 Jbeta primers went into the PCR. Sequencing used immunoSEQ multiplex PCR; TCRdb keeps in-frame clones, though not all of them. The sample shows about 89,000 clones, approximately 79% of them seen only once. Sequencing input: PBMCs. The origin of the receptors is a man younger than 40 in good health and CMV-seronegative.

This clone showed up just a few times. The J gene is TRBJ2-2, the V gene TRBV7-7, with 10 bases fitting TRBD2. V lost 8 bases to trimming and J lost 2 bases; unmatched junction nucleotides: 26. The germline V gene has CDR1 SSHAT and CDR2 FNYEAQ (reference sequence). The CDR3 has 22 residues. For the CDR3, the DNA is TGTGCCAGCGGGGGGCGAGGGACCAACGGCGCGCTAGCGGGAGAAAACACCGGGGAGCTGTTTTTT. Its translation: CASGGRGTNGALAGENTGELFF.

CDR3: CASSPLSRDSSSNYGYTF. DNA of the CDR3: TGTGCCAGCTCACCATTATCCCGGGACAGTAGTTCTAACTATGGCTACACCTTC. The V and J genes are TRBV18 and TRBJ1-2; 7 bases agree with TRBD1. The CDR3 is 18 residues long. V shed 2 bases, J shed 0 bases, and the junction held 12 bases outside the gene matches. CDR1 and CDR2 from the germline V gene are KGHSH and LQKENI.

Here the CDR3 reads CASSSRGGFVNEQYF. The CDR3 bases are TGTGCCAGCAGTTCTCGAGGGGGTTTCGTCAACGAGCAGTACTTC. The chain has TRBV5-4 and TRBJ2-7, with a weak D call TRBD1 (6 bases). From germline, CDR1 is SGHNT and CDR2 YYREEE (reference sequence). V was clipped by 5 bases and J by 5 bases, with 20 bases between them. CDR3 length: 15 amino acids.

The V call is TRBV5-1, the J call TRBJ2-5; unclear D gene. The CDR3 covers 14 residues. In germline, CDR1 is SGHRS, CDR2 YFSETQ. V was shortened by 2 bases and J by 0 bases, with 8 bases between the two germline ends. CDR3 bases: TGCGCCAGCAGCTTAAATGAGTACCAAGAGACCCAGTACTTC. This gives the protein CASSLNEYQETQYF.

A few counts support this clone. The rearrangement joins TRBV4-2 to TRBJ2-2, with D uncertain. Germline V gene lookup returns CDR1 LGHNA and CDR2 YNFKEQ. With 1 base removed from V and 2 bases from J, the gap between germline ends came to 5 bases. CDR3 length equals 14 residues. CDR3 amino acids: CASSQATNTGELFF. Here the CDR3 DNA reads TGTGCCAGCAGCCAAGCAACAAACACCGGGGAGCTGTTTTTT.

This sequence joins TRBV5-6 and TRBJ1-4, with TRBD1 as a possible D gene (5 bases). The CDR3 is made up of 15 amino acids. Trimming stripped 4 bases from V and 3 bases from J, with 13 bases between. Germline V gene sequence: CDR1 SGHDT, CDR2 YYEEEE. The CDR3 is CASSPVGGANEKLFF. CDR3 nucleotide sequence: TGTGCCAGCAGCCCTGTTGGGGGGGCTAATGAAAAACTGTTTTTT.

The chain recombines TRBV5-1 with TRBJ1-1; weak D call: TRBD1 (5 bases). V lost 4 bases, J lost 0 bases, and 19 bases lay in between. Germline V gives CDR1 SGHRS, CDR2 YFSETQ. This CDR3 contains 17 residues. CDR3 DNA: TGCGCCAGCAGCAGTCCCGACGGGACTGAGATGAACACTGAAGCTTTCTTT. As protein: CASSSPDGTEMNTEAFF.

V gene TRBV5-1 combines with J gene TRBJ2-1, with 16 bases lining up with TRBD2. Trimming took 4 bases from V and 9 from J; bases not matched to a gene: 7. The CDR3 length is 16 residues. CDR1 and CDR2 from the germline V gene are SGHRS and YFSETQ. The CDR3 region is CASSGTSGGASGEQFF. DNA for the CDR3: TGCGCCAGCAGCGGGACTAGCGGGGGGGCCAGTGGTGAGCAGTTCTTC.

This clone was found a few times. This chain uses TRBV19 with TRBJ1-1, with 7 bases that match TRBD1. The CDR3 covers 14 residues. The J segment lost 1 base and the V segment lost 7 bases, leaving 6 bases of the junction unmatched. Germline CDR1 and CDR2: LNHDA and SQIVND (reference sequence). The CDR3 DNA is TGTGCCAGTAACCCCGGGACAGCGAACACTGAAGCTTTCTTT. Its translation is CASNPGTANTEAFF.

This chain uses TRBV2 with TRBJ1-1; D might be TRBD1 (6 bases). V was cut by 2 bases and J by 2 bases, with 12 bases left in between. CDR1 and CDR2 (germline): SNHLY, FYNNEI. The CDR3 has 15 residues. This CDR3 is CASSEREGTNTEAFF. CDR3 nucleotides: TGTGCCAGCAGTGAACGGGAAGGGACAAACACTGAAGCTTTCTTT.

This chain uses TRBV19 with TRBJ1-2, with 7 bases that match TRBD1. Trimming took 7 bases from V and 7 from J; bases not matched to a gene: 18. This CDR3 has 16 residues. The germline gives CDR1 LNHDA, CDR2 SQIVND (reference sequence). CDR3 loop: CASTYLSEGALTGYTF. As DNA, the CDR3 is TGTGCCAGTACCTATCTTTCGGAGGGGGCGCTTACTGGCTACACCTTC.

The V call is TRBV19, the J call TRBJ1-2; possible D gene TRBD1, 5 bases. CDR1 is LNHDA, CDR2 SQIVND, per germline (reference sequence). Trimming stripped 3 bases from V and 4 bases from J, with 9 bases between. The CDR3 has 13 amino acids. The CDR3 DNA reads as TGTGCCAGTAGTATCGGGGACTCCTATGGCTACACCTTC. It translates to CASSIGDSYGYTF.

This clone occurred once. This chain joins TRBV5-1 and TRBJ1-1; 12 bases align to TRBD1. The V gene end was trimmed by 4 bases and the J gene end by 4 bases; junction bases not matched to a gene: 8. The germline V gene has CDR1 SGHRS and CDR2 YFSETQ. The CDR3 covers 16 residues. The CDR3 is CASSGGQGASSTEAFF. As DNA, the CDR3 is TGCGCCAGCAGCGGGGGACAGGGGGCGTCGAGCACTGAAGCTTTCTTT.

This clone occurred a few times. This sequence joins TRBV7-9 and TRBJ1-1; no reliable D call. Trimming took 1 base from V and 1 from J, leaving 7 bases between them. In germline, CDR1 is SEHNR, CDR2 FQNEAQ (reference sequence). There are 14 residues in the CDR3. CDR3 sequence reads: CASSLEAENTEAFF. DNA of the CDR3: TGTGCCAGCAGCTTAGAGGCGGAGAACACTGAAGCTTTCTTT.

This clone turned up a few times. The rearrangement joins TRBV28 to TRBJ2-7; 8 positions match TRBD1. This CDR3 region has 16 residues. Looked up from germline, CDR1 is MDHEN and CDR2 is SYDVKM. The ends lost 4 bases at V and 2 bases at J; junction bases unmatched: 10. CDR3 sequence (DNA): TGTGCCAGCAGTTCCCCCCACCAGGGGGCTCCCTACGAGCAGTACTTC. Protein: CASSSPHQGAPYEQYF.

This sequence joins TRBV6-5 and TRBJ1-6, with TRBD1 as a possible D gene (5 bases). The V gene's germline CDR1 is MNHEY and CDR2 SVGAGI. The CDR3 runs to 12 residues. V was shortened by 2 bases and J by 14 bases, with 10 bases between the two germline ends. The CDR3 sequence: CASSYQGGTLHF. The CDR3 nucleotides are TGTGCCAGCAGTTACCAGGGAGGCACCCTCCACTTT.

This rearrangement joins TRBV7-8 to TRBJ2-3; D not certain. The CDR3 extends over 16 amino acids. V dropped 6 bases and J dropped 3 bases, with 19 bases sitting between them. The germline gives CDR1 SGHVS, CDR2 FQNEAQ. Here the CDR3 DNA reads TGTGCCAGCAGTCCACCTTATATCGGGTTAACAGATACGCAGTATTTT. Translating gives CASSPPYIGLTDTQYF.

The rearrangement uses TRBV5-4 and TRBJ2-5; D gene uncertain. The CDR3 has 14 amino acids. Trimming took 0 bases from V and 5 from J, leaving 11 bases between them. Germline CDR1 SGHNT, CDR2 YYREEE (reference sequence). Here the CDR3 reads CASSLGSRAETQYF. CDR3 nucleotides: TGTGCCAGCAGCTTGGGTAGTAGAGCCGAGACCCAGTACTTC.

V usage is TRBV19 and J usage is TRBJ2-6, with a weak D call TRBD2 (5 bases). CDR1 is LNHDA, CDR2 SQIVND, per germline (reference sequence). CDR3 size: 19 residues. Trimming stripped 4 bases from V and 0 bases from J, with 19 bases between. CDR3 coding DNA: TGTGCCAGTAGTAACGCCCGACGGGGTGGAAACTCTGGGGCCAACGTCCTGACTTTC. It encodes CASSNARRGGNSGANVLTF.

The chain uses TRBV30 and TRBJ1-2, with TRBD1 as a possible D gene (6 bases). Trimming left V 1 base short and J 2 bases short, with 14 bases between. Germline CDR1 is GTSNPN and CDR2 is SVGIG (reference sequence). This CDR3 is 15 amino acids long. The CDR3 loop is CAWSAPWDKNYGYTF. In DNA, the CDR3 is TGTGCCTGGAGTGCACCCTGGGACAAGAACTATGGCTACACCTTC.

The genes are TRBV5-1 and TRBJ2-3; 7 nucleotides match TRBD1. Germline CDR1 reads SGHRS; CDR2 reads YFSETQ. Trimming took 4 bases from V and 3 from J; bases not matched to a gene: 5. CDR3 length: 14 amino acids. Here the CDR3 reads CASSPGTETDTQYF. DNA for the CDR3: TGCGCCAGCAGCCCGGGGACAGAGACAGATACGCAGTATTTT. Variable domain in full (rest from reference TRBV5-1 and TRBJ2-3): KAGVTQTPRYLIKTRGQQVTLSCSPISGHRSVSWYQQTPGQGLQFLFEYFSETQRNKGNFPGRFSGRQFSNSRSEMNVSTLELGDSALYLCASSPGTETDTQYFGPGTRLTVL.

The chain employs TRBV18 and TRBJ1-1; weak D call: TRBD1 (5 bases). This CDR3 comprises 15 residues. V lost 2 bases and J 0 bases, leaving 10 bases between the germline ends. CDR1 is KGHSH and CDR2 is LQKENI in the germline V gene. This chain's CDR3 is CASSPTGDVNTEAFF. The CDR3 DNA follows: TGTGCCAGCTCACCAACGGGGGATGTGAACACTGAAGCTTTCTTT.

The chain has TRBV4-1 and TRBJ1-1; TRBD1 aligns across 7 bases. V lost 4 bases to trimming and J lost 0 bases; unmatched junction nucleotides: 8. The germline V gene has CDR1 MGHRA and CDR2 YSYEKL. This CDR3 has 16 residues. CDR3 protein: CASSPQPGGMNTEAFF. The CDR3 DNA reads as TGCGCCAGCAGCCCTCAACCAGGGGGAATGAACACTGAAGCTTTCTTT.

In this sample, this clone turned up once. The junction departs from the called germline gene at one end, perhaps through a read error. The chain has TRBV7-9 and TRBJ2-3; D is unclear. Germline-derived CDR1 and CDR2 are SEHNR and FQNEAQ (reference sequence). The CDR3 contains 12 residues. CDR3 residues: CSSSSTLDTQYF. DNA of the CDR3: TGTTCCAGCAGCTCCACTTTGGATACGCAGTATTTT. Full variable domain (rest looked up from reference TRBV7-9 and TRBJ2-3): DTGVSQNPRHKITKRGQNVTFRCDPISEHNRLYWYRQTLGQGPEFLTYFQNEAQLEKSRLLSDRFSAERPKGSFSTLEIQRTEQGDSAMYLCSSSSTLDTQYFGPGTRLTVL.

CDR3 sequence (DNA): TGCGCCAGCAGCTTTGGCCACATGAACACTGAAGCTTTCTTT. Translated, it gives CASSFGHMNTEAFF. The chain recombines TRBV5-1 with TRBJ1-1, with unresolved D. The V gene lost 2 bases and the J gene lost 0 bases, with 8 bases spanning the gap. CDR1 is SGHRS and CDR2 is YFSETQ in the germline V gene. There are 14 residues in the CDR3.